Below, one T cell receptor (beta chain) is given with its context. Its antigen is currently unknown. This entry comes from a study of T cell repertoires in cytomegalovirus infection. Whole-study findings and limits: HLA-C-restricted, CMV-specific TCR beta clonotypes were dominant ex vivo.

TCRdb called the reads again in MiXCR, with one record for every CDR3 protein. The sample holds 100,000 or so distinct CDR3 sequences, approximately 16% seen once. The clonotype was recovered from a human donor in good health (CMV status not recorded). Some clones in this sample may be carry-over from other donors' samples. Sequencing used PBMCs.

For the CDR3, the DNA is TGCAGTGCTAGAGATTTCCTAGCGCCCGCGAATCCGGAGCAGTTCTTC. This encodes CSARDFLAPANPEQFF. The genes are TRBV20-1 and TRBJ2-1, with D possibly matching TRBD2 (6 bases). V gave up 0 bases and J gave up 10 bases, with 22 bases separating them. CDR1 and CDR2 from the germline V gene are DFQATT and SNEGSKA (reference sequence). There are 16 residues in the CDR3.